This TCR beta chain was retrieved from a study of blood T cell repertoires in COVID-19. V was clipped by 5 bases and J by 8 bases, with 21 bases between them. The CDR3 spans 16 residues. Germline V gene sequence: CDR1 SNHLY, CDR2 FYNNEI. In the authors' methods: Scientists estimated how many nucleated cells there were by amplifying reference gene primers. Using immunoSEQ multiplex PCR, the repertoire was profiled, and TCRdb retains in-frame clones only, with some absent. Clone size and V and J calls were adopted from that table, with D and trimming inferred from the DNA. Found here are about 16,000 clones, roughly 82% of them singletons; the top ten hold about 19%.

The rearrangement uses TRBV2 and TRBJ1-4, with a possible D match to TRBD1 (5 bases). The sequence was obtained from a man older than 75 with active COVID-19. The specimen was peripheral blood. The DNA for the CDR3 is TGTGCCAGCAGTCCCGGAAGGAACAGGTTGAGAGAAAAACTGTTTTTT. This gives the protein CASSPGRNRLREKLFF.